The T cell receptor (beta chain) under discussion was sequenced for a study of blood T cell repertoires in COVID-19. Using immunoSEQ multiplex PCR, the repertoire was profiled, and TCRdb retains in-frame clones only, with some absent. This table has 350,000 to 450,000 clones, approximately 89% appearing once. V gave up 4 bases and J gave up 8 bases, with 11 bases separating them. The CDR3 has 12 residues. In germline, CDR1 is LNHNV, CDR2 YYDKDF (reference sequence). Living in roughly 25 US areas, the participants were between roughly 18 and 95 years of age. What was sequenced was PBMCs or T cells enriched from blood (not recorded which). The sequence came from a woman between 40 and 50 years old who had been exposed to COVID-19. The genes are TRBV15 and TRBJ1-1, with D perhaps matching TRBD1 (5 bases). In nucleotides, the CDR3 is TGTGCCACCAGCAAAATAAAGGGGGAAGCTTTCTTT. This encodes CATSKIKGEAFF.